This T cell receptor (beta chain) was captured by sequencing in a study of blood T cell repertoires in COVID-19 (dated by TCRdb to about 2020). Background on the whole study: Samples from collaborators originated in the United States, Italy and Spain and spanned both the acute and convalescent phases of COVID-19. Samples were obtained from the ongoing ImmuneRACE study (first 160 participants) and from 1,254 subjects provided by 6 global collaborators. The material from the prospective study consisted of cDNA or gDNA derived from T cells, B-cell-depleted T cells, or PBMCs. Where available, HLA class I and class II types were taken from metadata supplied by the sample provider and were not determined by assay-based typing. The repertoires were released in a freely available public database meant as a resource for research on the immune response to SARS-CoV-2. A de-identified subject ID, COVID-19 status, age in years and sex were almost always included in the sample metadata. Deeply sampled blood TCRbeta repertoires from subjects exposed to, actively infected with, or recovered from COVID-19 were included in the dataset. The investigation overall reported the following: The quantity of clinical and demographic metadata differed by source and by participant and was supplied without curation.

The V end loses 7 bases and the J end loses 0 bases, and a stretch of 9 bases separates them. The cysteine opens and the phenylalanine closes a CDR3 of 14 amino acids. The only DNA kept is the CDR3, 42 bases in frame from the first base. As encoded in the germline V gene (reference sequence), CDR1 is LGHDT while CDR2 is YNNKEL. Each collaborating institution followed its own protocols to collect whole blood in K2EDTA tubes. Collaborator samples were shipped for TCRbeta analysis as frozen whole blood, isolated PBMCs, or DNA extracted from either sample type. Comment on this clone: No antigen is known for it. The record has no base qualities; no much larger clone is one base away.

TCRbeta CDR3 regions were amplified from genomic DNA using the immunoSEQ Assay, a bias-controlled multiplex PCR. The study's own analysis went as follows. The number of nucleated cells in each sample was estimated from the amplification of reference gene primers within the assay. To quantify the absolute abundance of each unique TCRbeta CDR3 rearrangement, sequence reads were collapsed and filtered. Productive Simpson clonality was computed per sample as the square root of Simpson's diversity index over productive rearrangements. TCRdb took this table from immuneACCESS and kept in-frame rearrangements with V and J called. Such tables lack part of the clones; where checked against another copy, unresolved V genes explain under half of the gap, and the rest is unexplained. The V and J calls and clone size were taken over from that table, and D and trimming were inferred from the DNA. Within this sample are 40,000 to 55,000 clones, with about 80% of them counted one time only. The top ten clones comprise around 15% of the sample.

The sequence was obtained from a human donor in a cohort sampled during active COVID-19. The sequence is built from TRBV3-1 (or the pseudogene TRBV3-2) and TRBJ1-4; the D gene identity is not certain. Specimen: peripheral blood. Read as DNA, the sequence is TGTGCCAGCACCCCAGCGGCAACTAATGAAAAACTGTTTTTT. This encodes CASTPAATNEKLFF.